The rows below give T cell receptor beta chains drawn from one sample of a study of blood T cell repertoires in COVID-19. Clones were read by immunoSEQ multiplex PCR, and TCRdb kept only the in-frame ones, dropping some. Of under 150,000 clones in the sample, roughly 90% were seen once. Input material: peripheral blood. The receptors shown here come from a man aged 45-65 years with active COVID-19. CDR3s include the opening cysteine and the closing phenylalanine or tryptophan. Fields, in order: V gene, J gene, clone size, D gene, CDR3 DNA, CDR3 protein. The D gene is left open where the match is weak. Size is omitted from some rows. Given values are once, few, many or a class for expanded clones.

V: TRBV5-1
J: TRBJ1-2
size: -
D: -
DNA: TGCGCCAGCAACCCGGACGGAGGGACCTATGGCTACACCTTC
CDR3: CASNPDGGTYGYTF

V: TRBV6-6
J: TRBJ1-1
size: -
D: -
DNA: TGTGCCAGCCTACCGGGGGGGGTGAACACTGAAGCTTTCTTT
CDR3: CASLPGGVNTEAFF

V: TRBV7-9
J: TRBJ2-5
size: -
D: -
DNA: TGTGCCAGCAGCTCCCGGGACAATAACCACGTTGGGACCCAGTACTTC
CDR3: CASSSRDNNHVGTQYF

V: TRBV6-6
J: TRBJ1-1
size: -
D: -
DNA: TGTGCCAGCAGTTACGAGGTGGGGCGGAACACTGAAGCTTTCTTT
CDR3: CASSYEVGRNTEAFF

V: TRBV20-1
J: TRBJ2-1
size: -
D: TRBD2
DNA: TGCAGTGCTAGTACTAGCGGGGGGCTGGGCAATGAGCAGTTCTTC
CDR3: CSASTSGGLGNEQFF

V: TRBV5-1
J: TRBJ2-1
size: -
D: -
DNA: TGCGCCAGCAGCTTGGAAGGGGATCATTCCAATGAGCAGTTCTTC
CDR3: CASSLEGDHSNEQFF

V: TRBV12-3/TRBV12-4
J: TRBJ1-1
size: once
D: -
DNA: TGTGCCAGCAGTTGGGGCAACACTGAAGCTTTCTTT
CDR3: CASSWGNTEAFF

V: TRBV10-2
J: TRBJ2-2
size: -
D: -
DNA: TGCGCCAGCAGTGAGTCGTCTGCCGGGGAGCTGTTTTTT
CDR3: CASSESSAGELFF

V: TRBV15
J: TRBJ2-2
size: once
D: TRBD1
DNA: TGTGCCACCAGCGGCGACAGGGTCGCGACCGGGGAGCTGTTTTTT
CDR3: CATSGDRVATGELFF

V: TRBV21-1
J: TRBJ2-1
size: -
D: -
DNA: TGTGCCAGCAGCAAAAAGCGGTCTTTAGGAGGGCCCCCACTACGCGATGAGCAGTTCTTC
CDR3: CASSKKRSLGGPPLRDEQFF

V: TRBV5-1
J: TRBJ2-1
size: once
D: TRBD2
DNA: TGCGCCAGCATCTCCGGGACTAGCGGGAGCAATGAGCAGTTCTTC
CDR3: CASISGTSGSNEQFF

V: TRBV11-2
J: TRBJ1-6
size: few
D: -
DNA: TGTGCCAGCAGCTTTGAACAGGGTGGGGCTTCACCCCTCCACTTT
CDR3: CASSFEQGGASPLHF

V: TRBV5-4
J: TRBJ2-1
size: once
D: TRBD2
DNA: TGTGCCAGCAGCGCAGCTCTAGCGGGGCACTACAATGAGCAGTTCTTC
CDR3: CASSAALAGHYNEQFF

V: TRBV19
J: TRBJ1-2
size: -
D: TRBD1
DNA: TGTGCCAGTAGTTTACGAGAGACAGGGGATGGTGGCTACACCTTC
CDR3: CASSLRETGDGGYTF

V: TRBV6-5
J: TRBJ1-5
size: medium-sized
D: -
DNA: TGTGCCAGCAGTTACCGGGTTCGCCAGCCCCAGCATTTT
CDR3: CASSYRVRQPQHF

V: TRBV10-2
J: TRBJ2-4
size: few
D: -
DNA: TGCGCCAGCAGAGCGGACTTGGAAAACATTCAGTACTTC
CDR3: CASRADLENIQYF

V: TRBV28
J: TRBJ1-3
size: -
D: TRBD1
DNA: TGTGCCAGCAGTACTACAGGGGAGTCTGGAAACACCATATATTTT
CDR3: CASSTTGESGNTIYF

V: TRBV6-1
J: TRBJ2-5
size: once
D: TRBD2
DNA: TGTGCCAGCAGTGGACACAGCGGGGGGCCCTTCCAATACTTC
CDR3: CASSGHSGGPFQYF

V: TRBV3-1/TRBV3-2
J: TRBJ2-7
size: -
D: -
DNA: TGTGCCAGCAGCCAAGTCGGGTACGAGCAGTACTTC
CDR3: CASSQVGYEQYF

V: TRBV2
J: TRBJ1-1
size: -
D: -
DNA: TGTGCCAGCATCAGGGTAAACACTGAAGCTTTCTTT
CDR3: CASIRVNTEAFF

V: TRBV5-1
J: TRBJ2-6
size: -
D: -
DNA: TGCGCCAGCAGCTTGAGGCAGGGGGGATCCAGCTCTGGGGCCAACGTCCTGACTTTC
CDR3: CASSLRQGGSSSGANVLTF

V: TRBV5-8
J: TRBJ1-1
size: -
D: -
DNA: TGTGCCAGCAGCCGCAGGGGCCCGAACACTGAAGCTTTCTTT
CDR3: CASSRRGPNTEAFF

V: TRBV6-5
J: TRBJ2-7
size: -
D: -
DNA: TGTGCCAGCAGTTACGGGGGCTCCAGCTCCTACGAGCAGTACTTC
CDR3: CASSYGGSSSYEQYF

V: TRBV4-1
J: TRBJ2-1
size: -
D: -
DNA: TGCGCCAGCAGCCAAGATCCCTCCCTCGAGCAGTTCTTC
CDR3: CASSQDPSLEQFF

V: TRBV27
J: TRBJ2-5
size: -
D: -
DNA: TGTGCCAGCAGTTTGGGCGGTCACAGACCCGGGATTAAGGAGACCCAGTACTTC
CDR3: CASSLGGHRPGIKETQYF

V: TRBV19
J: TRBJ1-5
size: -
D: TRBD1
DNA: TGTGCCAGTAGCAGACAGGGGATAGGAGATCAGCCCCAGCATTTT
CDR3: CASSRQGIGDQPQHF

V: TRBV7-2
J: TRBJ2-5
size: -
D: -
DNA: TGTGCCAGCAGCTTAGGGCGGGCGGGTGAGACCCAGTACTTC
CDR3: CASSLGRAGETQYF

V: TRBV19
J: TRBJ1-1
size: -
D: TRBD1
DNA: TGTGCCAGTAGACCGGACAGGGCGAACACTGAAGCTTTCTTT
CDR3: CASRPDRANTEAFF

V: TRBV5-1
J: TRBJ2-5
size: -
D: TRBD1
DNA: TGCGCCAGCAGCTTGGACAGGGGGCTGGAGACCCAGTACTTC
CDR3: CASSLDRGLETQYF

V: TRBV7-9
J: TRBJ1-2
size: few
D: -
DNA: TGTGCCAGCAGCCCTCGGAGGGCTAACTATGGCTACACCTTC
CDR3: CASSPRRANYGYTF

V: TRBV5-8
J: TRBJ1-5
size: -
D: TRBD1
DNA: TGTGCCAGCAGTGCCGGACAGGGAAATAGCAATCAGCCCCAGCATTTT
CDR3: CASSAGQGNSNQPQHF

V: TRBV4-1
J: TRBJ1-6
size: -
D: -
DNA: TGCGCCAGCAAAAGAGGTTTGGACAGCACCCATTCACCCCTCCACTTT
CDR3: CASKRGLDSTHSPLHF

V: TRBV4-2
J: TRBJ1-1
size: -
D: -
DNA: TGTGCCAGCAGCCAAGATAGGGCAGGGGCTGAAGCTTTCTTT
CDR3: CASSQDRAGAEAFF

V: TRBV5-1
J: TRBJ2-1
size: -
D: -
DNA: TGCGCCAGCAGTCTGGCTTACACAAGTGAGCAGTTCTTC
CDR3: CASSLAYTSEQFF

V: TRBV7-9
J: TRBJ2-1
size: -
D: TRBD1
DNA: TGTGCCAGCAGCTCAGGAGAACAGGGGGCGGATTTCTTC
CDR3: CASSSGEQGADFF

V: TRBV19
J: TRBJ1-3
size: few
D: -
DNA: TGTGCCAGTAGTACCCGCCAGGCTGGAAACACCATATATTTT
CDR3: CASSTRQAGNTIYF

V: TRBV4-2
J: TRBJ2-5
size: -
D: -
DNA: TGTGCCAGCAGCCAAGAAATAGGAGGGGAGACCCAGTACTTC
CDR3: CASSQEIGGETQYF

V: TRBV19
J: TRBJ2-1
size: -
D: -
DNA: TGTGCCAGTAGTACTGGAGGAGCTAGCCGGAATGAGCAGTTCTTC
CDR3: CASSTGGASRNEQFF

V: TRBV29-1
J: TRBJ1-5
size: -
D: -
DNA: TGCAGCGTTGAAGTGGTGGGGGGACAGCCCCAGCATTTT
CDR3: CSVEVVGGQPQHF

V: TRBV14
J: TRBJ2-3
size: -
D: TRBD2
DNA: TGTGCCAGCAGCCAATGGACTAGCGGCTACACAGATACGCAGTATTTT
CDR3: CASSQWTSGYTDTQYF

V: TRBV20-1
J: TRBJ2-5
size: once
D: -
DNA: TGCAGTGCTAGTCCGCTGAGGGCCCCGGGGGAGACCCAGTACTTC
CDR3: CSASPLRAPGETQYF

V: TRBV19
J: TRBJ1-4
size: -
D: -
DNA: TGTGCCAGTAGTGGCAGCAAACAGAATGAAAAACTGTTTTTT
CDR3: CASSGSKQNEKLFF

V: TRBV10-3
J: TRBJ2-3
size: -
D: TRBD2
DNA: TGTGCCATCAGTGAGAGCGGGAGGACGGCAGATACGCAGTATTTT
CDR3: CAISESGRTADTQYF

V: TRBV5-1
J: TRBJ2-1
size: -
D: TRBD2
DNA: TGCGCCAGCAGCTTGGGGAGCGGGAGGGCCTGGAATGAGCAGTTCTTC
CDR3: CASSLGSGRAWNEQFF

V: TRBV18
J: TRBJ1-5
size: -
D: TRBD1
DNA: TGTGCCAGCTCACCGGGACAGCGGCCATATAGCAATCAGCCCCAGCATTTT
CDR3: CASSPGQRPYSNQPQHF

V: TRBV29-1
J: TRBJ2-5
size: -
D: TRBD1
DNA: TGCAGCGTAGGGGGCGGACAGGGTAGGTTGGAGACCCAGTACTTC
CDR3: CSVGGGQGRLETQYF

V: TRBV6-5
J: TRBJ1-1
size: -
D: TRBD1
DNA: TGTGCCAGCAGAATCCTAGGACAGGTGAACACTGAAGCTTTCTTT
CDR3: CASRILGQVNTEAFF

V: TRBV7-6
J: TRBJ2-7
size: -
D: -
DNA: TGTGCCAGCAGCCAGGGGGGTACCCGCAGGGAGCAGTACTTC
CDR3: CASSQGGTRREQYF

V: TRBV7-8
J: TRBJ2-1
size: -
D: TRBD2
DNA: TGTGCCAGCAGCTTATGGGGACTAGCGGGAGGGAATGAGCAGTTCTTC
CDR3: CASSLWGLAGGNEQFF

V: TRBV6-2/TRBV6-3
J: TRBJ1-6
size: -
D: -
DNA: TGTGCCAGCAGTCCACAGGGAAGAATCGGATCACCCCTCCACTTT
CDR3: CASSPQGRIGSPLHF

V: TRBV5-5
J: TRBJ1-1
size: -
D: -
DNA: TGTGCCAGCAGCGGGGCGGGGAATACCCTGAACACTGAAGCTTTCTTT
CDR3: CASSGAGNTLNTEAFF